Below are 26 T cell receptor beta chains sequenced from a single sample in a study of CD8 T cells in ankylosing spondylitis. TCRdb reanalysed the 5' RACE reads using MiXCR and keeps one entry per CDR3 protein. The sample carries around 150,000 distinct CDR3 sequences, under 45% recorded once. The sequenced sample was synovial fluid, either unsorted or a sorted T cell fraction (not recorded which). These receptors all stem from a male donor with ankylosing spondylitis.

V gene TRBV7-9 combines with J gene TRBJ2-2, with D hard to call. This CDR3 region has 16 residues. Trimming took off 5 bases at V and 4 bases at J, with 17 bases between the two ends. Per the germline V gene, CDR1 is SEHNR and CDR2 is FQNEAQ (reference sequence). The chain's CDR3 is CASSARRTESTGELFF. As DNA, the CDR3 is TGTGCCAGCAGCGCTCGTAGAACTGAATCCACCGGGGAGCTGTTTTTT. Using reference TRBV7-9 and TRBJ2-2 for the parts outside the CDR3, the full variable domain is DTGVSQNPRHKITKRGQNVTFRCDPISEHNRLYWYRQTLGQGPEFLTYFQNEAQLEKSRLLSDRFSAERPKGSFSTLEIQRTEQGDSAMYLCASSARRTESTGELFFGEGSRLTVL.

This clonotype appeared a single time. The chain uses TRBV2 and TRBJ1-1, with no clear D. Germline CDR1 is SNHLY and CDR2 is FYNNEI. This CDR3 is built from 12 residues. CDR3 loop: CGALAMNTEAFF. DNA for the CDR3: TGTGGAGCATTGGCAATGAACACTGAAGCTTTCTTT.

This clonotype was counted only a few times. This chain connects TRBV29-1 to TRBJ2-4, with TRBD1 identical over 7 bases. The CDR3 loop spans 13 amino acids. Germline V gene lookup returns CDR1 SQVTM and CDR2 ANQGSEA. V shed 5 bases and J 1 base; nucleotides not matched to a gene: 2. The DNA of the CDR3 is TGCAGCGTTCAACAGGGGGCCAAAAACATTCAGTACTTC. Its translation is CSVQQGAKNIQYF.

This sequence joins TRBV25-1 and TRBJ2-1; D ambiguous. The CDR3 runs 13 residues. With 4 bases removed from V and 6 bases from J, the gap between germline ends came to 10 bases. The germline CDR1 and CDR2 sequences are MGHDK and SYGVNS. Here the CDR3 reads CASSAFLGNEQFF. Here the CDR3 DNA reads TGTGCCAGCAGTGCCTTTCTCGGCAATGAGCAGTTCTTC.

This clonotype was seen more than once but under ten times. The chain uses TRBV27 and TRBJ1-2; tentatively, D is TRBD1 (6 bases). CDR3 size: 13 residues. V shed 3 bases and J shed 4 bases, with 9 bases lying between them. Germline V gene sequence: CDR1 MNHEY, CDR2 SMNVEV (reference sequence). Here the CDR3 DNA reads TGTGCCAGCAGTTTCGGGGGGCGCTATGGCTACACCTTC. Its translation is CASSFGGRYGYTF.

This sequence joins TRBV6-5 and TRBJ1-4; 9 bases line up with TRBD1. The germline gives CDR1 MNHEY, CDR2 SVGAGI. The trim removed 3 bases at V and 7 bases at J, leaving 9 bases unmatched. This CDR3 contains 16 residues. The CDR3 region is CASSYRGTGWAEKLFF. As DNA, the CDR3 is TGTGCCAGCAGTTATCGAGGGACAGGGTGGGCTGAAAAACTGTTTTTT.

The V and J genes are TRBV6-2 or TRBV6-3 and TRBJ1-2, with a weak D call TRBD1 (5 bases). The length of the CDR3 is 13 residues. Germline CDR1 is MNHEY and CDR2 is SVGEGT. V lost 5 bases to trimming and J lost 2 bases, with 9 bases between them. The CDR3 nucleotides are TGTGCCAGCAGTCTCCGGGACAACTATGGCTACACCTTC. It is translated as CASSLRDNYGYTF.

This chain uses TRBV5-8 with TRBJ1-1; D may be TRBD1 (5 bases). From germline, CDR1 is SGHTS and CDR2 YDEGEE. The CDR3 contains 16 residues. Trimming took off 0 bases at V and 11 bases at J, with 23 bases between the two ends. The CDR3 sequence is CASSLGVSGPLSVAFF. DNA of the CDR3: TGTGCCAGCAGCTTGGGGGTGTCGGGGCCTCTGAGTGTGGCTTTCTTT.

This clonotype was observed a handful of times. The rearrangement links TRBV9 to TRBJ2-5, with 8 bases matching TRBD2. The germline CDR1 and CDR2 sequences are SGDLS and YYNGEE. This CDR3 comprises 15 residues. With V trimmed by 3 bases and J by 1 base, 5 bases remained unmatched. CDR3 sequence reads: CASSAGGWVQETQYF. The CDR3 coding sequence is TGTGCCAGCAGCGCGGGAGGGTGGGTCCAAGAGACCCAGTACTTC.

In nucleotides, the CDR3 is TGCAGCGTTGAAGCCGGATCCCGACGGGACTACAATGAGCAGTTCTTC. It translates to CSVEAGSRRDYNEQFF. This sequence joins TRBV29-1 and TRBJ2-1; D is perhaps TRBD2 (5 bases). The CDR3 covers 16 residues. Germline V CDR1 and CDR2: SQVTM, ANQGSEA. V lost 1 base and J lost 3, with 16 bases in between.

V and J are TRBV6-4 and TRBJ2-1, with 8 bases fitting TRBD1. This CDR3 is 15 amino acids long. Germline V lookup: CDR1 MRHNA, CDR2 SNTAGT. V dropped 6 bases and J dropped 5; count of bases not matched to a gene: 9. The DNA of the CDR3 is TGTGCCAGCAGCCGCGGGACAGGTGGGAACAATGAGCAGTTCTTC. This codes for CASSRGTGGNNEQFF.

The chain couples TRBV12-3 or TRBV12-4 to TRBJ2-3; 12 positions agree with TRBD2. Trimming removed 9 bases from V and 4 bases from J; junction bases left unmatched: 8. The CDR3 loop spans 15 amino acids. The CDR3: CASTTSGSFPDTQYF. CDR3 DNA: TGTGCCAGTACGACTAGCGGGAGTTTCCCAGATACGCAGTATTTT.

This clonotype was detected only once. The rearrangement uses TRBV2 and TRBJ2-1; maybe TRBD2 (7 bases). The germline V gene has CDR1 SNHLY and CDR2 FYNNEI. V gave up 2 bases and J gave up 5 bases, with 16 bases separating them. CDR3 length: 16 residues. DNA for the CDR3: TGTGCCAGCAGTGAATATTTCGGGGGGCCAAACAATGAGCAGTTCTTC. Its protein is CASSEYFGGPNNEQFF.

There are a few counts of this clonotype. This chain's CDR3 is CASSQAFKGSPTGELFF. CDR3 nucleotides: TGTGCCAGCAGCCAAGCGTTCAAGGGCTCACCCACCGGGGAGCTGTTTTTT. The chain employs TRBV4-2 and TRBJ2-2; no reliable D call. V was clipped by 1 base and J by 4 bases, with 16 bases between them. Germline V gene lookup returns CDR1 LGHNA and CDR2 YNFKEQ. CDR3 length equals 17 residues.

The chain has TRBV7-6 and TRBJ2-5; tentatively, D is TRBD1 (5 bases). V lost 4 bases and J 5 bases, leaving 23 bases between the germline ends. The germline gives CDR1 SGHVS, CDR2 FNYEAQ. The CDR3 spans 17 residues. CDR3 DNA: TGTGCCAGCAGCTCCCGCTCAGACAGATTATATTTGGAGACCCAGTACTTC. As protein: CASSSRSDRLYLETQYF.

This chain connects TRBV3-1 to TRBJ1-2, with 9 bases identical to TRBD1. Trimming at V came to 8 bases and at J to 7 bases, leaving 17 bases not matched to a gene. There are 16 residues in the CDR3. Looked up from germline, CDR1 is LGHDT and CDR2 is YNNKEL (reference sequence). CDR3 DNA: TGTGCCAGCTCCTACCGCCTGACCGGGACAGGGACTGGCTACACCTTC. It codes for CASSYRLTGTGTGYTF.

This clonotype was picked up a small number of times. This chain joins TRBV6-5 and TRBJ1-6; D is uncertain. There are 15 residues in the CDR3. CDR1 and CDR2 from the germline V gene are MNHEY and SVGAGI. The germline V and J ends were trimmed by 4 bases and 3 bases, with 10 bases remaining between them. The CDR3 coding sequence is TGTGCCAGCAGTTTGTCAGTAAGCTATAATTCACCCCTCCACTTT. This sequence encodes CASSLSVSYNSPLHF.

The CDR3 DNA reads TGCGCCAGCAGCTTTTCCTTATGGACAGGGGATTCCTATGGCTACACCTTC. Residues: CASSFSLWTGDSYGYTF. This chain uses TRBV5-1 with TRBJ1-2, with 9 nucleotides matching TRBD1. The CDR3 has 17 amino acids. CDR1 and CDR2 (germline): SGHRS, YFSETQ. The J segment lost 4 bases and the V segment lost 2 bases, leaving 12 bases of the junction unmatched. Full variable domain (remainder filled in from reference TRBV5-1 and TRBJ1-2): KAGVTQTPRYLIKTRGQQVTLSCSPISGHRSVSWYQQTPGQGLQFLFEYFSETQRNKGNFPGRFSGRQFSNSRSEMNVSTLELGDSALYLCASSFSLWTGDSYGYTFGSGTRLTVV.

The chain couples TRBV7-2 to TRBJ2-1; 7 bases align to TRBD1. This CDR3 is 17 amino acids long. Trimming at V came to 5 bases and at J to 2 bases, leaving 12 bases not matched to a gene. Germline loops: CDR1 SGHTA, CDR2 FQGNSA. This chain's CDR3 is CASSPRTGGPPYNEQFF. Written as DNA, the CDR3 is TGTGCCAGCAGCCCGCGGACAGGAGGCCCTCCCTACAATGAGCAGTTCTTC.

V usage is TRBV7-8 and J usage is TRBJ1-2; D gene ambiguous. This CDR3 spans 12 amino acids. V lost 5 bases to trimming and J lost 0 bases, with 4 bases between them. The germline CDR1 and CDR2 sequences are SGHVS and FQNEAQ. In nucleotides, the CDR3 is TGTGCCAGCAGCATTACTAACTATGGCTACACCTTC. Translating it yields CASSITNYGYTF.

This clonotype showed up many times. The chain links TRBV7-9 to TRBJ2-7, with D unresolved. Germline CDR1 SEHNR, CDR2 FQNEAQ (reference sequence). The CDR3 runs 14 residues. Trimming took 1 base from V and 0 from J, leaving 7 bases between them. CDR3 amino acids: CASSLVGSSYEQYF. Here the CDR3 DNA reads TGTGCCAGCAGCTTAGTGGGCAGCTCCTACGAGCAGTACTTC.

V and J are TRBV3-1 and TRBJ1-5; a possible D gene is TRBD1 (5 bases). Trimming stripped 0 bases from V and 3 bases from J, with 9 bases between. The germline CDR1 and CDR2 sequences are LGHDT and YNNKEL (reference sequence). The CDR3 is 15 residues long. CDR3 sequence (DNA): TGTGCCAGCAGCCAAGATCCGGACACCAATCAGCCCCAGCATTTT. Residues: CASSQDPDTNQPQHF.

The rearrangement links TRBV9 to TRBJ2-1; 11 bases agree with TRBD2. Germline CDR1 SGDLS, CDR2 YYNGEE. The CDR3 spans 20 residues. The trim removed 2 bases at V and 0 bases at J, leaving 13 bases unmatched. CDR3 sequence: CASSVGLAGPATPSYNEQFF. The CDR3 DNA reads TGTGCCAGCAGCGTCGGACTAGCGGGCCCCGCAACTCCCTCCTACAATGAGCAGTTCTTC.

This clonotype has only one observation. The chain has TRBV5-6 and TRBJ1-1; 9 bases are a match to TRBD1. This CDR3 has 13 amino acids. Trimming cost V 4 bases and J 3 bases; bases outside gene matches: 1. CDR1 and CDR2 from the germline V gene are SGHDT and YYEEEE. The CDR3 reads CASSGDRDTEAFF. CDR3 sequence (DNA): TGTGCCAGCAGCGGGGACAGGGACACTGAAGCTTTCTTT. Drawing the rest from reference TRBV5-6 and TRBJ1-1, the complete variable domain is DAGVTQSPTHLIKTRGQQVTLRCSPKSGHDTVSWYQQALGQGPQFIFQYYEEEERQRGNFPDRFSGHQFPNYSSELNVNALLLGDSALYLCASSGDRDTEAFFGQGTRLTVV.

The genes are TRBV5-1 and TRBJ1-1, with D unclear. The CDR3 length is 13 residues. Germline V gene lookup returns CDR1 SGHRS and CDR2 YFSETQ. Trimming stripped 0 bases from V and 5 bases from J, with 8 bases between. The CDR3 loop is CASSLVSWTEAFF. The DNA for the CDR3 is TGCGCCAGCAGCTTGGTCTCGTGGACTGAAGCTTTCTTT.

The gene calls are TRBV7-9 and TRBJ2-2; D call uncertain. The CDR3 contains 17 residues. Germline CDR1 SEHNR, CDR2 FQNEAQ (reference sequence). V was clipped by 2 bases and J by 3 bases, with 16 bases between them. The CDR3: CASSLFPLPHHTGELFF. The DNA of the CDR3 is TGTGCCAGCAGCTTATTTCCTCTTCCCCATCACACCGGGGAGCTGTTTTTT. Looking up the rest from reference TRBV7-9 and TRBJ2-2 gives the full variable domain: DTGVSQNPRHKITKRGQNVTFRCDPISEHNRLYWYRQTLGQGPEFLTYFQNEAQLEKSRLLSDRFSAERPKGSFSTLEIQRTEQGDSAMYLCASSLFPLPHHTGELFFGEGSRLTVL.